Below, one T cell receptor beta chain is given with its context. Its antigen is undetermined. The data belong to a study of T cells in tumors after PD-1 blockade. Study background: Patients received pembrolizumab 200 mg every 3 weeks or cemiplimab 350 mg every 2 weeks. Some patients also took daily vismodegib 150 mg during anti-PD-1 treatment. Whole-study findings and limits: Some novel exhausted tumor clones appeared in pre-treatment blood, suggesting peripheral recruitment.

Input was about 550 ng to 6,500 ng of genomic DNA from tumor or blood. Sequenced by immunoSEQ multiplex PCR; TCRdb stores in-frame clones only, minus some. The repertoire holds around 45,000 clones, with nearly 80% as singletons. The receptor was derived from a human donor with basal cell carcinoma. The sequencing here drew on PBMCs, taken before anti-PD-1 treatment.

The CDR3: CASSRGESTDTQYF. DNA for the CDR3: TGTGCCAGCAGTAGGGGGGAGAGCACAGATACGCAGTATTTT. This rearrangement joins TRBV7-3 to TRBJ2-3; D tentatively fits TRBD1 or TRBD2 (6 bases each). The CDR3 runs 14 residues. V gave up 6 bases and J gave up 0 bases, with 10 bases separating them. Germline CDR1 SGHTA, CDR2 FQGTGA.